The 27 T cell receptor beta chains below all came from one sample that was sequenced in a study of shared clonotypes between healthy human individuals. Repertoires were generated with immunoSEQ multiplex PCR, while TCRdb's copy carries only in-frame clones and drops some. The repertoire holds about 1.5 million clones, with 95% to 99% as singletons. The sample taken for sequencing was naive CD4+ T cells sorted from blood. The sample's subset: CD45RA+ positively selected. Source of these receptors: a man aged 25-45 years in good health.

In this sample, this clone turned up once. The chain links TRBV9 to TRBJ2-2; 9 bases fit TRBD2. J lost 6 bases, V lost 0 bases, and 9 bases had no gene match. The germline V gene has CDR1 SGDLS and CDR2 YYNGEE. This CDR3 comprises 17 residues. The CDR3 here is CASSVDLAGLFPGELFF. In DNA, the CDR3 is TGTGCCAGCAGCGTAGACCTAGCGGGACTCTTTCCCGGGGAGCTGTTTTTT.

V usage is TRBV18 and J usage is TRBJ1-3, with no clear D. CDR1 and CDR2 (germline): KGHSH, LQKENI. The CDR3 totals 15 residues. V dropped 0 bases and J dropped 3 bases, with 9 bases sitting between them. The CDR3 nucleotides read TGTGCCAGCTCACCACCAACTACCGTTGGAAACACCATATATTTT. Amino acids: CASSPPTTVGNTIYF.

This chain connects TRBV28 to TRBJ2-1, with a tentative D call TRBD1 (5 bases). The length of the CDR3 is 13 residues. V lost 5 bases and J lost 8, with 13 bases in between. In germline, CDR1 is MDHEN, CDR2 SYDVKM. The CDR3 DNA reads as TGTGCCAGCAGTCCCAGGGCGAAGGATGAGCAGTTCTTC. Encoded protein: CASSPRAKDEQFF.

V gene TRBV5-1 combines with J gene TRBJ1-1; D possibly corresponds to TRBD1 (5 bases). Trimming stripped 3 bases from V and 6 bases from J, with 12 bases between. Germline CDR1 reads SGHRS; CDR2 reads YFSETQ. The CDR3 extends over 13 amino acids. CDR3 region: CASSSGRGSEAFF. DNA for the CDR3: TGCGCCAGCAGCTCGGGACGTGGCTCTGAAGCTTTCTTT.

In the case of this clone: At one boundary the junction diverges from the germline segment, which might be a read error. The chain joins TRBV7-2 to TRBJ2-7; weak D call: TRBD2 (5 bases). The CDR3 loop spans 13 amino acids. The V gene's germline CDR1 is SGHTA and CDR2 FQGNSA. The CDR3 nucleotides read TGTGCCAGCAGCATAGCGAACCCCTACGAGCAGTACTTC. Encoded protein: CASSIANPYEQYF.

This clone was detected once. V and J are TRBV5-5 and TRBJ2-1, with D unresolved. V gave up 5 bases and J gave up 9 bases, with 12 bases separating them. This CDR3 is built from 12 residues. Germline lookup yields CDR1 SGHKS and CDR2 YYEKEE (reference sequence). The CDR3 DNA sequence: TGTGCCAGCAGGAAAGGGATGGGTGAGCAGTTCTTC. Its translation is CASRKGMGEQFF.

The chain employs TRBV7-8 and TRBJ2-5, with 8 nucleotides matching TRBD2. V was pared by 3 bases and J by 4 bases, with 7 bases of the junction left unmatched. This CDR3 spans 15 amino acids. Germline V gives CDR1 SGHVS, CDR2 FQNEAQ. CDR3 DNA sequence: TGTGCCAGCAGCTTCGGTCGGGCGGGAGGAGAGACCCAGTACTTC. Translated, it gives CASSFGRAGGETQYF.

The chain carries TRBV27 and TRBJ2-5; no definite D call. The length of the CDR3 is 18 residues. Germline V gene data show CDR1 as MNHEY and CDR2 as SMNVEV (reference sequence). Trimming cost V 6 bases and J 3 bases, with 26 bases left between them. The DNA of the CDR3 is TGTGCCAGCAGCCCCAGGCCTCTTTCCGGAGTGCAAAAAGAGACCCAGTACTTC. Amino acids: CASSPRPLSGVQKETQYF.

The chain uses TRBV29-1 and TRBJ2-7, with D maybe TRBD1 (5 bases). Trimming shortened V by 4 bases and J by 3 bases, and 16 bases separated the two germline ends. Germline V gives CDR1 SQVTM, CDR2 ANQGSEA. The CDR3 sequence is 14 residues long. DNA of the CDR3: TGCAGCGTTGTTTATTCGCAGGGTGGCTACGAGCAGTACTTC. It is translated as CSVVYSQGGYEQYF.

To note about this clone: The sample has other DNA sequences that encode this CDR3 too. The CDR3 protein is CASSGDRTSYEQYF. In nucleotides, the CDR3 is TGTGCCAGCAGCGGCGACAGGACGTCCTACGAGCAGTACTTC. The genes are TRBV6-1 and TRBJ2-7; possible D gene TRBD1, 6 bases. The CDR3 is 14 amino acids. V lost 6 bases to trimming and J lost 1 base, with 13 bases between them. Germline V lookup: CDR1 MNHNS, CDR2 SASEGT.

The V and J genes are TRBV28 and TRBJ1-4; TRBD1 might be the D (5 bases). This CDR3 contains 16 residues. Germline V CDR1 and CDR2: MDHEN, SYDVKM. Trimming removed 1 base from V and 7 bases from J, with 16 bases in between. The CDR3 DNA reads TGTGCCAGCAGTTTATTAGGGACGGACTGGAGTGAAAAACTGTTTTTT. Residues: CASSLLGTDWSEKLFF.

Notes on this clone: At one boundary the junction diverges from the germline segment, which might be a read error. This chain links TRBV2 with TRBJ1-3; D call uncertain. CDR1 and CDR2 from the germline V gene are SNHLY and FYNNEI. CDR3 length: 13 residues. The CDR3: CATSPSSGNTIYF. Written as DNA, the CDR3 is TGTGCCACCAGTCCCAGCTCTGGAAACACCATATATTTT.

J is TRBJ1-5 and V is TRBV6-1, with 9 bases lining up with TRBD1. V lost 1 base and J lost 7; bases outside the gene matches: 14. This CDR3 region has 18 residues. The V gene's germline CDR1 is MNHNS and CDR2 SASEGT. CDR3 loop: CASSEEVWPPDRGQPQHF. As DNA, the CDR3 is TGTGCCAGCAGTGAAGAGGTCTGGCCCCCAGACAGGGGGCAGCCCCAGCATTTT.

The CDR3 sequence is CASGTGDGNTIYF. In DNA, the CDR3 is TGCGCCAGCGGAACAGGGGATGGAAACACCATATATTTT. The gene calls are TRBV10-2 and TRBJ1-3; TRBD1 matches 7 bases. There are 13 residues in the CDR3. Trimming cost V 8 bases and J 3 bases; bases outside gene matches: 4. Germline assignment: CDR1 WSHSY and CDR2 SAAADI.

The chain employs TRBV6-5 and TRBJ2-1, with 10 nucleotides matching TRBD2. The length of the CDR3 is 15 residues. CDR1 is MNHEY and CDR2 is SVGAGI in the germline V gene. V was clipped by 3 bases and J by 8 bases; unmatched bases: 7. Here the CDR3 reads CASSYRLAGEDEQFF. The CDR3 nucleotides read TGTGCCAGCAGTTATCGGCTAGCGGGAGAGGATGAGCAGTTCTTC.

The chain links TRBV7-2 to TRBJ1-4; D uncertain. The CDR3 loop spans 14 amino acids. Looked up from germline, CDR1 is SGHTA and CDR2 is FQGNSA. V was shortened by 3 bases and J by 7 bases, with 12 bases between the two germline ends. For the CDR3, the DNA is TGTGCCAGCAGCTTCCCGGGGTTTGGTGAAAAACTGTTTTTT. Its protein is CASSFPGFGEKLFF.

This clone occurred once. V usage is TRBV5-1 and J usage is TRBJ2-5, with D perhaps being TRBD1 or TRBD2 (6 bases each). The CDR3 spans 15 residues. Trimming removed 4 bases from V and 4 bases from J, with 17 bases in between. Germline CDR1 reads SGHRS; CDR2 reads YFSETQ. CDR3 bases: TGCGCCAGCAGCGTGGGGACAACGGGGGCAGAGACCCAGTACTTC. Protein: CASSVGTTGAETQYF.

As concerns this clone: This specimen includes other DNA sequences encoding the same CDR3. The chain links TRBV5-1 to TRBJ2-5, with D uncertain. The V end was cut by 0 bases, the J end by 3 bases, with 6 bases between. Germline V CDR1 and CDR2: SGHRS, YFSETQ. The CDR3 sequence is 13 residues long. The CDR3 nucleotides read TGCGCCAGCAGCTTGGAACGCAAAGAGACCCAGTACTTC. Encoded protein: CASSLERKETQYF.

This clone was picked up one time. In DNA form, the CDR3 reads TGCAGCATTGGGACACCAGTTAGCTATGGCTACACCTTC. Residues: CSIGTPVSYGYTF. The chain couples TRBV29-1 to TRBJ1-2; possible D gene TRBD1, 6 bases. This CDR3 comprises 13 residues. Trimming removed 8 bases from V and 4 bases from J, with 17 bases in between. CDR1 and CDR2 from the germline V gene are SQVTM and ANQGSEA.

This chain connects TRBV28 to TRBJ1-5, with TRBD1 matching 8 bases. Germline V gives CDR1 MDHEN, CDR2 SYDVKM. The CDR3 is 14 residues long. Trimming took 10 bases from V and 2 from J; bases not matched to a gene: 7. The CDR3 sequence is CAIQPGQGNQPQHF. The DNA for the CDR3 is TGTGCCATCCAGCCGGGACAGGGCAATCAGCCCCAGCATTTT.

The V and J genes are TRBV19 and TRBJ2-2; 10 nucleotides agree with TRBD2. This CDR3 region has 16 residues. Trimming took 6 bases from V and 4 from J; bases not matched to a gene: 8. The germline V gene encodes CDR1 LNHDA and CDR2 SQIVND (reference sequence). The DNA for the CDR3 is TGTGCCAGTAGGCCCCTAGCGGGAGTGGGCACCGGGGAGCTGTTTTTT. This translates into CASRPLAGVGTGELFF.

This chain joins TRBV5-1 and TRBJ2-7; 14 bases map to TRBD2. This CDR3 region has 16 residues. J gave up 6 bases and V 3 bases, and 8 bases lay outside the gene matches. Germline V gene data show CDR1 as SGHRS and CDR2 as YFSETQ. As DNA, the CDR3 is TGCGCCAGCAGCTCGCCCACTGGACTAGCGGGAGGCGAGCAGTACTTC. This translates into CASSSPTGLAGGEQYF.

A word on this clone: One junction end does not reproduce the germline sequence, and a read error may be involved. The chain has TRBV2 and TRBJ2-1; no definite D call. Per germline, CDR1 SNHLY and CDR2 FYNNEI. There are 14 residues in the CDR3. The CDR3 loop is CASIELSSYNEQFF. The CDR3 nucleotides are TGTGCCAGCATTGAACTTAGCTCCTACAATGAGCAGTTCTTC.

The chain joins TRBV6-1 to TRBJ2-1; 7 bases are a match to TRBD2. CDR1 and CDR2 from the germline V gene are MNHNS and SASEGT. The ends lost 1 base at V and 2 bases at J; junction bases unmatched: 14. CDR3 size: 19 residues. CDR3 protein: CASSEEAGQPAGPYNEQFF. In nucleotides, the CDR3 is TGTGCCAGCAGTGAAGAAGCGGGGCAGCCGGCCGGGCCCTACAATGAGCAGTTCTTC.

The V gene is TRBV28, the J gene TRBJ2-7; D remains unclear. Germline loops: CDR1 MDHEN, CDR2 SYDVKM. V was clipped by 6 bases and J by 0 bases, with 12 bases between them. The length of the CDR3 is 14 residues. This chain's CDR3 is CASSWGLSSYEQYF. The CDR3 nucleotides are TGTGCCAGCAGCTGGGGTCTAAGCTCCTACGAGCAGTACTTC.

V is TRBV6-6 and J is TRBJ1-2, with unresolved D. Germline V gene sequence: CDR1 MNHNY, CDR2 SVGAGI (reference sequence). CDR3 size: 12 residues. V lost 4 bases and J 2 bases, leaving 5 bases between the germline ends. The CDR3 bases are TGTGCCAGCAGTTCCGGAAACTATGGCTACACCTTC. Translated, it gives CASSSGNYGYTF.

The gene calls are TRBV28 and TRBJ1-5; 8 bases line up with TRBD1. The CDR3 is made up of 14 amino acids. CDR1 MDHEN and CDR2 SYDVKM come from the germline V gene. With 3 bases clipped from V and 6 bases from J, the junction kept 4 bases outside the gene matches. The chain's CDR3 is CASSFQGAAQPQHF. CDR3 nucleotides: TGTGCCAGCAGTTTCCAGGGGGCGGCTCAGCCCCAGCATTTT.